What follows are 26 T cell receptor beta chains derived from one specimen sequenced in a study of early T cells in non-severe SARS-CoV-2 infection. TCRdb re-called the 5' RACE reads with MiXCR, one entry per CDR3 protein. Of about 44,000 distinct CDR3 sequences listed, approximately 6.1% are singletons. The sample comprised whole blood. These receptors all come from an adult who was a healthcare worker with PCR-confirmed SARS-CoV-2 infection or an uninfected control (not recorded which).

This clonotype was found many times. The rearrangement links TRBV30 to TRBJ2-2; TRBD1 is a possible D gene (7 bases). The CDR3 runs 14 residues. Germline V gives CDR1 GTSNPN, CDR2 SVGIG (reference sequence). V was clipped by 3 bases and J by 6 bases, with 14 bases between them. This CDR3 reads CAWSRDREAGELFF. The DNA for the CDR3 is TGTGCCTGGAGCAGAGACAGGGAGGCCGGGGAGCTGTTTTTT.

This clonotype was detected many times. The chain has TRBV28 and TRBJ1-2; 7 bases line up with TRBD1. CDR3 length equals 12 residues. The germline V gene has CDR1 MDHEN and CDR2 SYDVKM. V shed 10 bases and J 7 bases; nucleotides not matched to a gene: 9. This CDR3 is CATSGGSSGYTF. CDR3 in DNA: TGTGCCACCTCAGGGGGGAGTTCTGGCTACACCTTC.

Many counts were recorded for this clonotype. This chain uses TRBV6-2 or TRBV6-3 with TRBJ2-1; 8 bases match TRBD1. The CDR3 covers 14 residues. Trimming at V came to 5 bases and at J to 0 bases, leaving 0 bases not matched to a gene. CDR1 and CDR2 (germline): MNHEY, SVGEGT. CDR3 coding DNA: TGTGCCAGCAGTACAGGGGGCTCCTACAATGAGCAGTTCTTC. Its translation: CASSTGGSYNEQFF.

V usage is TRBV11-2 and J usage is TRBJ2-2; D ambiguous. The CDR3 extends over 15 amino acids. Trimming cost V 3 bases and J 4 bases, with 12 bases left between them. Germline V CDR1 and CDR2: SGHAT, FQNNGV. Here the CDR3 DNA reads TGTGCCAGCAGCTTCATACGGCGCGGCACCGGGGAGCTGTTTTTT. Residues: CASSFIRRGTGELFF.

Many counts were recorded for this clonotype. The chain employs TRBV6-2 or TRBV6-3 and TRBJ1-1; D remains unclear. The V gene lost 4 bases and the J gene lost 4 bases, with 16 bases spanning the gap. This CDR3 region has 15 residues. Germline CDR1 reads MNHEY; CDR2 reads SVGEGT. The CDR3 bases are TGTGCCAGCAGTTTCAGCTTACTATCCGGCACTGAAGCTTTCTTT. Its translation is CASSFSLLSGTEAFF.

In its sample, this clonotype was seen many times. The chain has TRBV7-9 and TRBJ2-3; the match to TRBD1 covers 7 bases. The CDR3 loop spans 15 amino acids. The junction had 2 bases not matched to a gene; V was cut back by 2 bases and J by 0 bases. Germline CDR1 is SEHNR and CDR2 is FQNEAQ (reference sequence). The CDR3 nucleotides are TGTGCCAGCAGCTTAAAGGGGGCGAGCACAGATACGCAGTATTTT. It encodes CASSLKGASTDTQYF.

Many counts were recorded for this clonotype. The chain uses TRBV29-1 and TRBJ2-1; 8 nucleotides match TRBD1. Germline V gene data show CDR1 as SQVTM and CDR2 as ANQGSEA. The V and J ends lost 7 bases and 3 bases, in that order; junction bases with no gene match: 8. The CDR3 totals 14 residues. In DNA, the CDR3 is TGCAGCGCATCAGGGGGCGAGGGCTACAATGAGCAGTTCTTC. Translation gives CSASGGEGYNEQFF.

This clonotype showed up just a few times. The chain carries TRBV12-3 or TRBV12-4 and TRBJ2-1, with 8 bases matching TRBD2. CDR3 size: 17 residues. With 6 bases clipped from V and 6 bases from J, the junction kept 16 bases outside the gene matches. The CDR3 region is CASRWGPRSGGVNEQFF. The CDR3 DNA follows: TGTGCCAGCAGGTGGGGACCTAGGAGCGGGGGTGTCAATGAGCAGTTCTTC.

This clonotype showed up many times. The chain recombines TRBV11-2 with TRBJ2-7; maybe TRBD1 (6 bases). Looked up from germline, CDR1 is SGHAT and CDR2 is FQNNGV. V was shortened by 4 bases and J by 7 bases, with 23 bases between the two germline ends. The CDR3 extends over 16 amino acids. Here the CDR3 reads CASSSGLADSLMEQYF. CDR3 nucleotide sequence: TGTGCCAGCAGCTCTGGGCTTGCGGACAGTCTAATGGAGCAGTACTTC.

This clonotype was counted between two and nine times. A much larger clone differs by one base, so this may be a read error. The V gene is TRBV7-2, the J gene TRBJ2-2; no clear D gene. The CDR3 is 12 amino acids. Germline assignment: CDR1 SGHTA and CDR2 FQGNSA. The germline V and J ends were trimmed by 1 base and 5 bases, with 2 bases remaining between them. The CDR3 here is CASSLETGELFF. The CDR3 DNA is TGTGCCAGCAGCTTAGAAACCGGGGAGCTGTTTTTT. The full variable domain, rest sourced from reference TRBV7-2 and TRBJ2-2, is GAGVSQSPSNKVTEKGKDVELRCDPISGHTALYWYRQSLGQGLEFLIYFQGNSAPDKSGLPSDRFSAERTGGSVSTLTIQRTQQEDSAVYLCASSLETGELFFGEGSRLTVL.

This clonotype has at least ten counts. This chain uses TRBV29-1 with TRBJ1-1; unclear D gene. This CDR3 is built from 13 residues. From germline, CDR1 is SQVTM and CDR2 ANQGSEA. V lost 7 bases, J lost 0 bases, and 12 bases lay in between. This CDR3 is CSASGVMNTEAFF. The CDR3 DNA reads TGCAGCGCTTCCGGGGTCATGAACACTGAAGCTTTCTTT.

This chain links TRBV28 with TRBJ1-4, with D hard to call. CDR1 is MDHEN, CDR2 SYDVKM, per germline. The CDR3 contains 14 residues. V dropped 7 bases and J dropped 4 bases, with 13 bases sitting between them. CDR3 amino acids: CASNAHSLNEKLFF. The CDR3 coding sequence is TGTGCCAGCAACGCCCACAGTCTTAATGAAAAACTGTTTTTT. Full variable domain (missing parts from reference TRBV28 and TRBJ1-4): DVKVTQSSRYLVKRTGEKVFLECVQDMDHENMFWYRQDPGLGLRLIYFSYDVKMKEKGDIPEGYSVSREKKERFSLILESASTNQTSMYLCASNAHSLNEKLFFGSGTQLSVL.

As regards this clonotype: Since a much larger clone is just one base distant, this may be a read error. Here the CDR3 reads CACTPGDMQYF. The CDR3 coding sequence is TGTGCCTGTACCCCGGGGGATATGCAGTATTTT. The chain carries TRBV30 and TRBJ2-3; TRBD2 is a possible D gene (6 bases). Germline lookup yields CDR1 GTSNPN and CDR2 SVGIG (reference sequence). The CDR3 consists of 11 residues.

In the case of this clonotype: This may come from a read error, since a much larger clone is one base off. The chain uses TRBV15 and TRBJ2-3, with 13 bases matching TRBD2. This CDR3 region has 17 residues. Trimming at V came to 1 base and at J to 5 bases, leaving 6 bases not matched to a gene. Germline V gene lookup returns CDR1 LNHNV and CDR2 YYDKDF (reference sequence). CDR3 in DNA: TGTGCCACCAGCAGAGTCCAACTAGCGGGGGGGCAAGATACGCAGTATTTT. Protein product: CATSRVQLAGGQDTQYF.

This clonotype was picked up many times. The CDR3 bases are TGTGCCAGCAGCCCTATACCCCCCGGGGGTAGCGGGGCTGCAGATACGCAGTATTTT. It specifies CASSPIPPGGSGAADTQYF. V is TRBV7-9 and J is TRBJ2-3; 8 nucleotides match TRBD2. The germline CDR1 and CDR2 sequences are SEHNR and FQNEAQ (reference sequence). The CDR3 runs to 19 residues. The junction had 20 bases not matched to a gene; V was cut back by 5 bases and J by 4 bases. The whole variable domain, remainder taken from reference TRBV7-9 and TRBJ2-3, is DTGVSQNPRHKITKRGQNVTFRCDPISEHNRLYWYRQTLGQGPEFLTYFQNEAQLEKSRLLSDRFSAERPKGSFSTLEIQRTEQGDSAMYLCASSPIPPGGSGAADTQYFGPGTRLTVL.

This clonotype occurred a few times. The chain employs TRBV4-1 and TRBJ1-2; no firm D call. Germline CDR1 MGHRA, CDR2 YSYEKL. CDR3 length: 15 amino acids. The V and J ends lost 1 base and 3 bases respectively, with 12 bases between them. CDR3 protein: CASSQGPGQYYGYTF. Here the CDR3 DNA reads TGCGCCAGCAGCCAAGGCCCAGGCCAATACTATGGCTACACCTTC.

This clonotype has a count of ten or more. The chain recombines TRBV6-1 with TRBJ1-1; 8 positions match TRBD1. V shed 8 bases, J shed 4 bases, and the junction held 9 bases outside the gene matches. The V gene's germline CDR1 is MNHNS and CDR2 SASEGT. The CDR3 loop spans 14 amino acids. CDR3 in DNA: TGTGCCAGCTCCTTGACAGGGGACCGCACTGAAGCTTTCTTT. As protein: CASSLTGDRTEAFF.

In this sample, this clonotype turned up a few times. The chain joins TRBV7-9 to TRBJ2-7; the match to TRBD2 covers 8 bases. Looked up from germline, CDR1 is SEHNR and CDR2 is FQNEAQ (reference sequence). The CDR3 covers 13 residues. The V segment lost 5 bases and the J segment 6 bases; nucleotides outside the gene matches: 6. For the CDR3, the DNA is TGTGCCAGCAGCCAGCGGGGGTCGGCCGAGCAGTACTTC. Protein: CASSQRGSAEQYF.

This clonotype has at least ten counts. The J gene is TRBJ2-7, the V gene TRBV4-1, with 11 bases matching TRBD1. V was pared by 1 base and J by 5 bases, with 4 bases of the junction left unmatched. From germline, CDR1 is MGHRA and CDR2 YSYEKL. This CDR3 has 15 residues. CDR3 DNA: TGCGCCAGCAGCCAAGGGGGACAGGGGGGACACGAGCAGTACTTC. Its protein is CASSQGGQGGHEQYF.

The sample holds many counts of this clonotype. The J gene is TRBJ2-5, the V gene TRBV5-1; 10 bases are shared with TRBD2. CDR1 is SGHRS, CDR2 YFSETQ, per germline. The J segment lost 5 bases and the V segment lost 4 bases, leaving 11 bases of the junction unmatched. The CDR3 is 16 residues long. The CDR3: CASSIAGGLQAETQYF. CDR3 DNA: TGCGCCAGCAGCATAGCGGGGGGCCTCCAAGCCGAGACCCAGTACTTC.

This clonotype has just a few counts. The chain employs TRBV11-2 and TRBJ1-5; D gene unclear. V shed 0 bases and J shed 1 base, with 10 bases lying between them. Germline CDR1 reads SGHAT; CDR2 reads FQNNGV. The CDR3 has 16 residues. The CDR3 here is CASSLDGRSSNQPQHF. The CDR3 DNA is TGTGCCAGCAGCTTAGATGGCCGATCGAGCAATCAGCCCCAGCATTTT.

This clonotype was seen many times. The chain has TRBV10-3 and TRBJ1-1; D unclear. The CDR3 extends over 13 amino acids. The V gene's germline CDR1 is ENHRY and CDR2 SYGVKD. With 3 bases removed from V and 2 bases from J, the gap between germline ends came to 7 bases. CDR3 loop: CAISDGSNTEAFF. The CDR3 DNA sequence: TGTGCCATCAGTGACGGCAGTAACACTGAAGCTTTCTTT.

This clonotype has at least ten counts. This chain uses TRBV29-1 with TRBJ2-2; 7 bases are a match to TRBD1. V shed 4 bases, J shed 5 bases, and the junction held 7 bases outside the gene matches. Germline V gene sequence: CDR1 SQVTM, CDR2 ANQGSEA. This CDR3 spans 14 amino acids. The DNA for the CDR3 is TGCAGCGTTGCGAGGGGGCCGGGAACCGGGGAGCTGTTTTTT. As protein: CSVARGPGTGELFF.

This clonotype has a handful of counts. The chain employs TRBV11-2 and TRBJ1-1; D unclear. The germline gives CDR1 SGHAT, CDR2 FQNNGV. V lost 0 bases and J 4 bases, leaving 9 bases between the germline ends. The CDR3 spans 14 residues. The CDR3 region has the DNA TGTGCCAGCAGCTTAGATCAACAGTTCACTGAAGCTTTCTTT. Amino acid sequence: CASSLDQQFTEAFF.

Ten or more counts support this clonotype. V gene TRBV5-5 combines with J gene TRBJ2-3; no clear D. Germline V gives CDR1 SGHKS, CDR2 YYEKEE (reference sequence). The CDR3 spans 15 residues. V lost 1 base to trimming and J lost 1 base, with 10 bases between them. The CDR3 nucleotides are TGTGCCAGCAGCTTGTTCACGGTCGGCACAGATACGCAGTATTTT. Encoded protein: CASSLFTVGTDTQYF.

At least ten counts were recorded for this clonotype. The gene calls are TRBV3-1 and TRBJ2-3; 7 positions agree with TRBD1. V lost 4 bases and J lost 2; bases outside the gene matches: 6. Germline assignment: CDR1 LGHDT and CDR2 YNNKEL (reference sequence). The CDR3 runs 15 residues. CDR3 sequence reads: CASSPLTGLTDTQYF. The CDR3 DNA reads as TGTGCCAGCAGCCCTCTGACAGGGCTCACAGATACGCAGTATTTT.